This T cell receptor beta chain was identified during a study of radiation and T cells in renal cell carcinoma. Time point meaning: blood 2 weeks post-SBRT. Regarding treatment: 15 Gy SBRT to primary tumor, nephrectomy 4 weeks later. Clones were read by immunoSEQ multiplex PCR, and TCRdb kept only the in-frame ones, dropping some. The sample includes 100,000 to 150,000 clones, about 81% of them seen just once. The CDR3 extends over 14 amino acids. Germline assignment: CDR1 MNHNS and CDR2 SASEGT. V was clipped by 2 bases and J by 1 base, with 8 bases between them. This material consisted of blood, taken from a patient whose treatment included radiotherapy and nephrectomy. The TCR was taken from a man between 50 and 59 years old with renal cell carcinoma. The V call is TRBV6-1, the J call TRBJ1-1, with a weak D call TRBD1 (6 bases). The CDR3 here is CASSEQGRNTEAFF. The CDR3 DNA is TGTGCCAGCAGTGAACAGGGGCGGAACACTGAAGCTTTCTTT.